This T cell receptor beta chain was recovered during a study of T cell responses to AZD1222 COVID-19 vaccine. Points from the study as a whole: Close to half of all spike-specific TCRs reportedly target regions of the variants that are unmutated. None of the repertoires were sampled until the peak T cell response had passed. White British ancestry dominated among donors, who included more females, and clonal diversity was possibly underestimated. Two AZD1222 doses significantly raised spike-specific TCR breadth and depth over controls.

This clone was counted a single time. Its antigen is unidentified. CDR1 is GTSNPN and CDR2 is SVGIG in the germline V gene (reference sequence). V was pared by 2 bases and J by 2 bases, with 3 bases of the junction left unmatched. The CDR3 loop spans 14 amino acids. Measured with immunoSEQ multiplex PCR; TCRdb has only the in-frame clones, and not every one. Here the sample spans roughly 99,000 clones, 90% to 95% being singletons. The rearrangement joins TRBV30 to TRBJ1-3, with 7 bases that match TRBD1. The clonotype comes from an adult in good health. The sequenced sample was peripheral blood, obtained on day 0 of AZD1222 vaccination. The CDR3 here is CAWSSDRAGNTIYF. The DNA of the CDR3 is TGTGCCTGGAGTTCAGACAGGGCTGGAAACACCATATATTTT. The full variable domain, completed using reference TRBV30 and TRBJ1-3, is SQTIHQWPATLVQPVGSPLSLECTVEGTSNPNLYWYRQAAGRGLQLLFYSVGIGQISSEVPQNLSASRPQDRQFILSSKKLLLSDSGFYLCAWSSDRAGNTIYFGEGSWLTVV.